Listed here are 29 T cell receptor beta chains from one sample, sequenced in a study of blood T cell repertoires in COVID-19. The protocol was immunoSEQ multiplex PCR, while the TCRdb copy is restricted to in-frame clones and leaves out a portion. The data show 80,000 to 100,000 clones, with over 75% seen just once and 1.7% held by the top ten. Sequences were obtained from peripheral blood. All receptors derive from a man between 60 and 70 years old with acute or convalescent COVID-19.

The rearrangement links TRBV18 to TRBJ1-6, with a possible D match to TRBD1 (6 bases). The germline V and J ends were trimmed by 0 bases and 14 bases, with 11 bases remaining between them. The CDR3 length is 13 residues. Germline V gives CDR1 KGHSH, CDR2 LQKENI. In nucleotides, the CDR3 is TGTGCCAGCTCACCACCGTCAGAGGGGGCCCTCCACTTT. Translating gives CASSPPSEGALHF.

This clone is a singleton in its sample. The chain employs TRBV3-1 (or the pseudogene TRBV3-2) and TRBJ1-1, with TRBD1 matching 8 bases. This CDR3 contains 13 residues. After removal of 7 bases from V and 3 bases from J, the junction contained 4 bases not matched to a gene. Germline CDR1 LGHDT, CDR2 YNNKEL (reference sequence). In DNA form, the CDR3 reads TGTGCCAGCACCCCAGGGGGCTACACTGAAGCTTTCTTT. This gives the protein CASTPGGYTEAFF.

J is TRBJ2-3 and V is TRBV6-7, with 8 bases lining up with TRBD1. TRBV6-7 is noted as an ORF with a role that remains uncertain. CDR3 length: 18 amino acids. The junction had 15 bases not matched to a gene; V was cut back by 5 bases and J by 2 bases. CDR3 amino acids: CASSTDVSRQGPTDTQYF. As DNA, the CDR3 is TGTGCCAGCAGTACGGACGTGAGCAGACAGGGGCCCACAGATACGCAGTATTTT.

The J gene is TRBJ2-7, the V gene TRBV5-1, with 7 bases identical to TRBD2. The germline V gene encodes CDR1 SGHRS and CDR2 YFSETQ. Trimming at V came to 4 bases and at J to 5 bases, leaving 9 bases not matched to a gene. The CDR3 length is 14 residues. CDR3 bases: TGCGCCAGCAGCCCGGGGGAGGGATGGGACGAGCAGTACTTC. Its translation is CASSPGEGWDEQYF.

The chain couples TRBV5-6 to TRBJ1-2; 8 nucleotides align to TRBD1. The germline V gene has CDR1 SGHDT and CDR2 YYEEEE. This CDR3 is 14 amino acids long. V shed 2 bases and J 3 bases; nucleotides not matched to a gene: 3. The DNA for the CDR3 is TGTGCCAGCAGCTTACTGGGACAGGACTATGGCTACACCTTC. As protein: CASSLLGQDYGYTF. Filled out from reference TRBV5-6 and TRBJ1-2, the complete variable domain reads DAGVTQSPTHLIKTRGQQVTLRCSPKSGHDTVSWYQQALGQGPQFIFQYYEEEERQRGNFPDRFSGHQFPNYSSELNVNALLLGDSALYLCASSLLGQDYGYTFGSGTRLTVV.

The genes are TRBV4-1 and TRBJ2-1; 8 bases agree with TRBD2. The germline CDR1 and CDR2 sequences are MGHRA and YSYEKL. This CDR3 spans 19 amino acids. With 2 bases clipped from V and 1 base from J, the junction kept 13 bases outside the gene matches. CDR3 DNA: TGCGCCAGCAGCCAAAGTCCCCATCAGGGCGGGGGGTCCTACAATGAGCAGTTCTTC. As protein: CASSQSPHQGGGSYNEQFF.

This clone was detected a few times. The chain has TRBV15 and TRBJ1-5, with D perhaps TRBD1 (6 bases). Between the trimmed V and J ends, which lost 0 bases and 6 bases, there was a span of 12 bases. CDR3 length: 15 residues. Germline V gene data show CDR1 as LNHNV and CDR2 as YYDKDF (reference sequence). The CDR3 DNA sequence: TGTGCCACCAGCAGAGATCGAGTCAGGGGTCAGCCCCAGCATTTT. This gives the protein CATSRDRVRGQPQHF.

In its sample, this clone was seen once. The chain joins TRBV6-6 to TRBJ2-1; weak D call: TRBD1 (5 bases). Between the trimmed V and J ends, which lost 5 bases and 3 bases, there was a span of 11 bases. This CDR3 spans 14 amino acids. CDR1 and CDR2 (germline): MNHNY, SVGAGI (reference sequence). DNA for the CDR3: TGTGCCAGCAGTACCCCCGACAGCTACAATGAGCAGTTCTTC. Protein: CASSTPDSYNEQFF.

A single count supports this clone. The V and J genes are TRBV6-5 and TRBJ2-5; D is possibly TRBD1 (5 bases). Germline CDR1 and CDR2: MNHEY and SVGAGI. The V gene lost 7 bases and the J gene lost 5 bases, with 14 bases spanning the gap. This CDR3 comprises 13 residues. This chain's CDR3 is CASKKGPSETQYF. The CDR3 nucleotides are TGTGCCAGCAAAAAGGGGCCTTCGGAGACCCAGTACTTC.

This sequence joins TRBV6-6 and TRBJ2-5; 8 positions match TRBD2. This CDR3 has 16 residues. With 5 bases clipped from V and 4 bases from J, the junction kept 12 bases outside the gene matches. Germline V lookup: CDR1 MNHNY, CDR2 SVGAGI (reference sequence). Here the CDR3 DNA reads TGTGCCAGCAGTCCCACCCTTAGCGGGGTGGGAGAGACCCAGTACTTC. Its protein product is CASSPTLSGVGETQYF.

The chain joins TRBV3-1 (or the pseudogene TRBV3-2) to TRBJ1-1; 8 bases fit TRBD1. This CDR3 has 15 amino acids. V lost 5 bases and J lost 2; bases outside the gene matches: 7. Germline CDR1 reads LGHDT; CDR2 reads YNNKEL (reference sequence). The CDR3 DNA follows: TGTGCCAGCAGCGTCTACAGGGGGACAAACACTGAAGCTTTCTTT. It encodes CASSVYRGTNTEAFF.

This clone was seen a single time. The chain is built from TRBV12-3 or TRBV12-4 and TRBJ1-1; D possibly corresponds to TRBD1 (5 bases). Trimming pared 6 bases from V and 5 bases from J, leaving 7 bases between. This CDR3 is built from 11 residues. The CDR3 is CASRGGTEAFF. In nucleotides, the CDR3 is TGTGCCAGCAGGGGGGGGACTGAAGCTTTCTTT.

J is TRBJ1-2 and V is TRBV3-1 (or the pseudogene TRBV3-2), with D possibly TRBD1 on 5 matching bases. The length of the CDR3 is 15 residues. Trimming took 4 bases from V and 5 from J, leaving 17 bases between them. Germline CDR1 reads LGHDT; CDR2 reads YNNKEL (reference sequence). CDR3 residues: CASSLSGGKRYGYTF. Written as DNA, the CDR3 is TGTGCCAGCAGCCTCTCGGGGGGAAAGAGATATGGCTACACCTTC.

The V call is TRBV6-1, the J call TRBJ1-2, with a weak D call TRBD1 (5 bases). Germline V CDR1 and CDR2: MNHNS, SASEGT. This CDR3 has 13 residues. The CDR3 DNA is TGTGGGGGGAGGGTTGACTTATTAGATGGCTACACCTTC. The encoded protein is CGGRVDLLDGYTF.

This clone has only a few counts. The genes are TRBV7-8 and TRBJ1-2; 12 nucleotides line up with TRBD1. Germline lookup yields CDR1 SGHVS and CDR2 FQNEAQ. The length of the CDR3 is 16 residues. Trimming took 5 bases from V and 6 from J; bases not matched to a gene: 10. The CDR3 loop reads CASSDRDRGRENGYTF. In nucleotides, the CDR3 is TGTGCCAGCAGCGACCGGGACAGGGGGCGCGAGAATGGCTACACCTTC.

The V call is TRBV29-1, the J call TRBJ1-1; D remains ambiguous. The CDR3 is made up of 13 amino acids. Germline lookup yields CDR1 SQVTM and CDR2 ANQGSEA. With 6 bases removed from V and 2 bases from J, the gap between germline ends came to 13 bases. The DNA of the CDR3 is TGCAGCGTGGTGATCCGGGTAAACACTGAAGCTTTCTTT. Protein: CSVVIRVNTEAFF.

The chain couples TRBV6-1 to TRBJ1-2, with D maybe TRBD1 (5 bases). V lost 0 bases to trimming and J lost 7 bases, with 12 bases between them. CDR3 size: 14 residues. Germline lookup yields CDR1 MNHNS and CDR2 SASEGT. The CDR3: CASSEANRGSGYTF. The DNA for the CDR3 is TGTGCCAGCAGTGAAGCGAATAGGGGTTCTGGCTACACCTTC.

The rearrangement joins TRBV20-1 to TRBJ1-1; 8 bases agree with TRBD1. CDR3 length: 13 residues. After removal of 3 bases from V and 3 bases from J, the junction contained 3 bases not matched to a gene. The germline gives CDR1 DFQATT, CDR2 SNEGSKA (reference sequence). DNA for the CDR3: TGCAGTGCTAGTACAGGGGGTGACACTGAAGCTTTCTTT. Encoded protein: CSASTGGDTEAFF.

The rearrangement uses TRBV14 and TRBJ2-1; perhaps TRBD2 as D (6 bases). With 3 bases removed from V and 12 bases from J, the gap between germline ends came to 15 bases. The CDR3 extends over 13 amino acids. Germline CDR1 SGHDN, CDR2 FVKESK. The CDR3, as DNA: TGTGCCAGCAGCCAGGTACTAGCTGGTAGGCAGTTCTTC. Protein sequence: CASSQVLAGRQFF.

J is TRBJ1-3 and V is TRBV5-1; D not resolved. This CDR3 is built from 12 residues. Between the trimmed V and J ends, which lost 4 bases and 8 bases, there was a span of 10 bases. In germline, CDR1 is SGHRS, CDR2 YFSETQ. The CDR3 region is CASSPGLDTIYF. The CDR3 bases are TGCGCCAGCAGCCCCGGTTTGGACACCATATATTTT.

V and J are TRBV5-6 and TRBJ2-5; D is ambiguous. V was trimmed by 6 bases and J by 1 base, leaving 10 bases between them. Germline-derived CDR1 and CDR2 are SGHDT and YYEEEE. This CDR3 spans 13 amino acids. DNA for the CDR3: TGTGCCAGCACCAGAGGCAGCCAAGAGACCCAGTACTTC. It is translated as CASTRGSQETQYF. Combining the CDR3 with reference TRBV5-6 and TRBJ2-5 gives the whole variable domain DAGVTQSPTHLIKTRGQQVTLRCSPKSGHDTVSWYQQALGQGPQFIFQYYEEEERQRGNFPDRFSGHQFPNYSSELNVNALLLGDSALYLCASTRGSQETQYFGPGTRLLVL.

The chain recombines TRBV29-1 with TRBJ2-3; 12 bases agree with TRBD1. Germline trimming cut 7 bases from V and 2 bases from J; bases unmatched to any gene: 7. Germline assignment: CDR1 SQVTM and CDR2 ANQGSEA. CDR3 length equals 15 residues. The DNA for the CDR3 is TGCAGCGCTGGACGGGGACAGGGGGCCACAGATACGCAGTATTTT. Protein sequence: CSAGRGQGATDTQYF.

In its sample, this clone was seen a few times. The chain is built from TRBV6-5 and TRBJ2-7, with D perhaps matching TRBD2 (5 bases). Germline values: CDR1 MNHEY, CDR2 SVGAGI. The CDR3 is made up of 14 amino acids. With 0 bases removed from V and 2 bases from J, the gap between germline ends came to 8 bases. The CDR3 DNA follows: TGTGCCAGCAGTTACTCGTCGGAGGCCTACGAGCAGTACTTC. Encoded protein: CASSYSSEAYEQYF.

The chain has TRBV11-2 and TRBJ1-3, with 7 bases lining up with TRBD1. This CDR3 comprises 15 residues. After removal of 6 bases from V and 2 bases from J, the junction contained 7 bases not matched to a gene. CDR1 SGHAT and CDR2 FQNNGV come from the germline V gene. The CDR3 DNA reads TGTGCCAGCAGACTGGACAGGATTACTGGAAACACCATATATTTT. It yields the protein CASRLDRITGNTIYF.

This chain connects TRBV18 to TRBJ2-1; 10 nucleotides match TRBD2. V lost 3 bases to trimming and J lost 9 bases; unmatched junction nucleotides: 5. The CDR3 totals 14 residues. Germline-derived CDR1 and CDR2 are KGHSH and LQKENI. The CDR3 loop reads CASSPSGGAFEQFF. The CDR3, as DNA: TGTGCCAGCTCACCCAGCGGGGGGGCCTTTGAGCAGTTCTTC.

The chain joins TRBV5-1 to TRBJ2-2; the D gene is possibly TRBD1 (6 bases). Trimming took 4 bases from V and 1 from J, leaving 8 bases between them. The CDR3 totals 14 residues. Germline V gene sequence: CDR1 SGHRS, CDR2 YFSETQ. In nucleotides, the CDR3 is TGCGCCAGCAGCACGGGACAGAACACCGGGGAGCTGTTTTTT. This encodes CASSTGQNTGELFF.

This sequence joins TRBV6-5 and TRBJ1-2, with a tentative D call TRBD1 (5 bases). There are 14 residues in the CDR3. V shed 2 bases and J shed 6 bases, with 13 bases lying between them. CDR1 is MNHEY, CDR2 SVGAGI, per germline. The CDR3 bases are TGTGCCAGCAGTTACGGGGGGGGTGCAAATGGCTACACCTTC. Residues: CASSYGGGANGYTF.

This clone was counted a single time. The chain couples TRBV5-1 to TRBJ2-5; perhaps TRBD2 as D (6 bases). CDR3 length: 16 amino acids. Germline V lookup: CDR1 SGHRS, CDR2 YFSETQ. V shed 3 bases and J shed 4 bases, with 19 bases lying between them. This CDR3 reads CASSSGVDIGGETQYF. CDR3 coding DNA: TGCGCCAGCAGCTCGGGGGTCGATATAGGTGGAGAGACCCAGTACTTC.

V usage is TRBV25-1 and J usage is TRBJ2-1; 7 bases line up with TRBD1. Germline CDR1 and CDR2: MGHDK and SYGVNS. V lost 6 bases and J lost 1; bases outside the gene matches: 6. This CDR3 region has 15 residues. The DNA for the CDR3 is TGTGCCAGCAGATCCCGGGACAGTTCCTACAATGAGCAGTTCTTC. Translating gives CASRSRDSSYNEQFF. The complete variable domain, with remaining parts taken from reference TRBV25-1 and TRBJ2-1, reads EADIYQTPRYLVIGTGKKITLECSQTMGHDKMYWYQQDPGMELHLIHYSYGVNSTEKGDLSSESTVSRIRTEHFPLTLESARPSHTSQYLCASRSRDSSYNEQFFGPGTRLTVL.